Listed below are T cell receptor beta chains from one sample, sequenced in a study of blood T cell repertoires in COVID-19. Using immunoSEQ multiplex PCR, the repertoire was profiled, and TCRdb retains in-frame clones only, with some absent. The table includes about 160,000 clones, 65% to 85% detected once. The sequencing input was PBMCs or T cells enriched from blood (not recorded which). Receptor source: a man aged 35 to 55 who had recovered from COVID-19. Each CDR3 is given with its conserved first and last residue. Each record gives: V gene, clone size, J gene, D gene, CDR3 DNA, CDR3 protein. The D gene is left open where the match is weak. Size is stated for part of the rows, as once, few or many counts, or as a class when the clone is expanded.

v_gene: TRBV19; abundance: NA; j_gene: TRBJ2-2; d_gene: TRBD2; CDR3nt: TGTGCCAGCAAAGGACCGGGACTAGCGGGGGGGACCGGGGAGCTGTTTTTT; CDR3aa: CASKGPGLAGGTGELFF
v_gene: TRBV5-1; abundance: NA; j_gene: TRBJ2-3; d_gene: TRBD2; CDR3nt: TGCGCCAGCAGCCCGGGACTAGCGGGGCGAGATACGCAGTATTTT; CDR3aa: CASSPGLAGRDTQYF
v_gene: TRBV7-9; abundance: NA; j_gene: TRBJ2-7; d_gene: TRBD1; CDR3nt: TGTGCCAGCAGCTTGGTGTTACAGGGGGGTTCCGAGCAGTACTTC; CDR3aa: CASSLVLQGGSEQYF
v_gene: TRBV4-2; abundance: NA; j_gene: TRBJ2-1; d_gene: TRBD2; CDR3nt: TGTGCCAGCAGCCAAGATACGGCTAGCGGCTCCTACAATGAGCAGTTCTTC; CDR3aa: CASSQDTASGSYNEQFF
v_gene: TRBV5-6; abundance: NA; j_gene: TRBJ2-7; d_gene: TRBD1; CDR3nt: TGTGCCAGCAGCGGGCCGGGACAGGTAATCTACGAGCAGTACTTC; CDR3aa: CASSGPGQVIYEQYF
v_gene: TRBV3-1/TRBV3-2; abundance: NA; j_gene: TRBJ2-5; d_gene: NA; CDR3nt: TGTGCCAGCAGCCAATCGGGACTGCAAGAGACCCAGTACTTC; CDR3aa: CASSQSGLQETQYF
v_gene: TRBV19; abundance: NA; j_gene: TRBJ2-1; d_gene: NA; CDR3nt: TGTGCCAGTATTAACAATGAGCAGTTCTTC; CDR3aa: CASINNEQFF
v_gene: TRBV5-1; abundance: few; j_gene: TRBJ1-2; d_gene: TRBD1; CDR3nt: TGCGCCAGCAGCGCGGGACAGGACTATGGCTACACCTTC; CDR3aa: CASSAGQDYGYTF
v_gene: TRBV2; abundance: NA; j_gene: TRBJ2-1; d_gene: NA; CDR3nt: TGTGCCAGCGGGGACACCTACAATGAGCAGTTCTTC; CDR3aa: CASGDTYNEQFF
v_gene: TRBV2; abundance: NA; j_gene: TRBJ2-3; d_gene: TRBD2; CDR3nt: TGTGCCAGCAGTGAATGGCGGGGGGGCCCAGATACGCAGTATTTT; CDR3aa: CASSEWRGGPDTQYF
v_gene: TRBV29-1; abundance: NA; j_gene: TRBJ2-2; d_gene: TRBD2; CDR3nt: TGCAGCGTGATCCCCGTAGCGGGGGGGAACACCGGGGAGCTGTTTTTT; CDR3aa: CSVIPVAGGNTGELFF
v_gene: TRBV7-7; abundance: NA; j_gene: TRBJ2-1; d_gene: TRBD2; CDR3nt: TGTGCCAGCAGCTTAGCGCACGGGGGGGGCTATGAGCAGTTCTTC; CDR3aa: CASSLAHGGGYEQFF
v_gene: TRBV11-2; abundance: NA; j_gene: TRBJ2-5; d_gene: TRBD2; CDR3nt: TGTGCCAGCAGCTTAGGAGGGCTAGCGGGCTCAGAGACCCAGTACTTC; CDR3aa: CASSLGGLAGSETQYF
v_gene: TRBV10-3; abundance: NA; j_gene: TRBJ1-2; d_gene: TRBD1; CDR3nt: TGTGCCATCAGGGGGACAGGACCAGGGATTAACTATGGCTACACCTTC; CDR3aa: CAIRGTGPGINYGYTF
v_gene: TRBV19; abundance: NA; j_gene: TRBJ1-5; d_gene: NA; CDR3nt: TGTGCCACCACGGGGATGGCAAGCAATCAGCCCCAGCATTTT; CDR3aa: CATTGMASNQPQHF
v_gene: TRBV11-2; abundance: NA; j_gene: TRBJ2-1; d_gene: TRBD1; CDR3nt: TGTGCCAGCAGCTTATACACAGGGGCCTCCTACAATGAGCAGTTCTTC; CDR3aa: CASSLYTGASYNEQFF
v_gene: TRBV7-9; abundance: NA; j_gene: TRBJ1-2; d_gene: TRBD1; CDR3nt: TGTGCCAGCAGCATACGGACAGGGGAAAGCTACACCTTC; CDR3aa: CASSIRTGESYTF
v_gene: TRBV9; abundance: once; j_gene: TRBJ2-1; d_gene: TRBD2; CDR3nt: TGTGCCAGCAGCGTGAGCGGGGGGGCCAAGAATGAGCAGTTCTTC; CDR3aa: CASSVSGGAKNEQFF
v_gene: TRBV11-2; abundance: NA; j_gene: TRBJ2-5; d_gene: TRBD2; CDR3nt: TGTGCCAGCAGCTTAGAGGGACTAGCGTTTCAAGAGACCCAGTACTTC; CDR3aa: CASSLEGLAFQETQYF
v_gene: TRBV24-1; abundance: NA; j_gene: TRBJ2-1; d_gene: NA; CDR3nt: TGTGCCACCAGTGACCCTGGACAGCCCCTCTACAATGAGCAGTTCTTC; CDR3aa: CATSDPGQPLYNEQFF
v_gene: TRBV7-8; abundance: NA; j_gene: TRBJ1-2; d_gene: NA; CDR3nt: TGTGCCAGCAGCTTAGAAGGGGTTTATGGCTACACCTTC; CDR3aa: CASSLEGVYGYTF
v_gene: TRBV4-1; abundance: NA; j_gene: TRBJ2-1; d_gene: NA; CDR3nt: TGCGCCAGCAGCCAAGAGCTAGCCCTGAGCTCCTACAATGAGCAGTTCTTC; CDR3aa: CASSQELALSSYNEQFF
v_gene: TRBV10-1; abundance: NA; j_gene: TRBJ2-3; d_gene: TRBD2; CDR3nt: TGCGCCAGCATTAAAAGTCGGGGGGGGATCCGACGGGCTAGCACAGATACGCAGTATTTT; CDR3aa: CASIKSRGGIRRASTDTQYF
v_gene: TRBV10-1; abundance: NA; j_gene: TRBJ2-3; d_gene: NA; CDR3nt: TGCGCCAGCAGTCGCGAGAGTGCAGATACGCAGTATTTT; CDR3aa: CASSRESADTQYF
v_gene: TRBV5-6; abundance: NA; j_gene: TRBJ2-1; d_gene: TRBD2; CDR3nt: TGTGCCAGCAGCTCATGGACTAGCGGGGGAGGCGAGCAGTTCTTC; CDR3aa: CASSSWTSGGGEQFF
v_gene: TRBV6-4; abundance: NA; j_gene: TRBJ1-2; d_gene: NA; CDR3nt: TGTGCCAGCAGTCCTTCAGGAGGTTACTATGGCTACACCTTC; CDR3aa: CASSPSGGYYGYTF
v_gene: TRBV5-1; abundance: once; j_gene: TRBJ1-4; d_gene: NA; CDR3nt: TGCGCCAGCAGCTTGGCCCAGGCAACTAATGAAAAACTGTTTTTT; CDR3aa: CASSLAQATNEKLFF
v_gene: TRBV18; abundance: NA; j_gene: TRBJ1-2; d_gene: TRBD1; CDR3nt: TGTGCCAGCTCACCTCCGGGACAGGGGGCCTATGGCTACACCTTC; CDR3aa: CASSPPGQGAYGYTF
v_gene: TRBV5-4; abundance: NA; j_gene: TRBJ2-3; d_gene: TRBD2; CDR3nt: TGTGCCAGCAGCTTGGATGGAGCGGGGGGGACAGATACGCAGTATTTT; CDR3aa: CASSLDGAGGTDTQYF
v_gene: TRBV30; abundance: NA; j_gene: TRBJ1-2; d_gene: NA; CDR3nt: TGTGCCTGGACGTACAGGGTGAGCTATGGCTACACCTTC; CDR3aa: CAWTYRVSYGYTF
v_gene: TRBV7-2; abundance: few; j_gene: TRBJ1-1; d_gene: NA; CDR3nt: TGTGCCAGCAGCTTTTCGGTTGGCACTGAAGCTTTCTTT; CDR3aa: CASSFSVGTEAFF
v_gene: TRBV6-1; abundance: NA; j_gene: TRBJ2-3; d_gene: TRBD2; CDR3nt: TGTGCCAGCAGTGAAGGGCTAGCGGGGCCCCTGGGTACGCAGTATTTT; CDR3aa: CASSEGLAGPLGTQYF
v_gene: TRBV7-2; abundance: NA; j_gene: TRBJ1-2; d_gene: TRBD1; CDR3nt: TGTGCCAGCAGCTTGGGGACGGGACAGGGTTTGTCTACTGGCTACACCTTC; CDR3aa: CASSLGTGQGLSTGYTF
v_gene: TRBV5-1; abundance: NA; j_gene: TRBJ1-2; d_gene: NA; CDR3nt: TGCGCCAGCAGCCGAACAGGTGTCGACTATGGCTACACCTTC; CDR3aa: CASSRTGVDYGYTF
v_gene: TRBV5-4; abundance: NA; j_gene: TRBJ1-4; d_gene: NA; CDR3nt: TGTGCCAGCAGCGGGGGGGGGCCGAATGAAAAACTGTTTTTT; CDR3aa: CASSGGGPNEKLFF
v_gene: TRBV5-4; abundance: NA; j_gene: TRBJ1-6; d_gene: TRBD1; CDR3nt: TGTGCCAGCAGCCCACGTGACAGGGATTCACCCCTCCACTTT; CDR3aa: CASSPRDRDSPLHF
v_gene: TRBV7-2; abundance: NA; j_gene: TRBJ2-1; d_gene: NA; CDR3nt: TGTGCCAGCAGCCCTATTAACCGGGTCAATGAGCAGTTCTTC; CDR3aa: CASSPINRVNEQFF
v_gene: TRBV29-1; abundance: NA; j_gene: TRBJ1-1; d_gene: NA; CDR3nt: TGCAGCGTTGAAGGACAGGAGAACACTGAAGCTTTCTTT; CDR3aa: CSVEGQENTEAFF
v_gene: TRBV9; abundance: NA; j_gene: TRBJ1-6; d_gene: NA; CDR3nt: TGTGCCAGCAGCGTAGGGAGGGATCACAATTCACCCCTCCACTTT; CDR3aa: CASSVGRDHNSPLHF
v_gene: TRBV2; abundance: NA; j_gene: TRBJ2-3; d_gene: NA; CDR3nt: TGTGCCAGCAACCTTCAGACTACAGATACGCAGTATTTT; CDR3aa: CASNLQTTDTQYF
v_gene: TRBV9; abundance: NA; j_gene: TRBJ2-2; d_gene: TRBD2; CDR3nt: TGTGCCAGCAGCGAAGGGGCAGGGCTAGCGGACACTTGGACCGGGGAGCTGTTTTTT; CDR3aa: CASSEGAGLADTWTGELFF
v_gene: TRBV7-2; abundance: NA; j_gene: TRBJ1-3; d_gene: NA; CDR3nt: TGTGCCAGCAGCCGGAGTCCCAGCTCTGGAAACACCATATATTTT; CDR3aa: CASSRSPSSGNTIYF
v_gene: TRBV11-2; abundance: NA; j_gene: TRBJ2-1; d_gene: NA; CDR3nt: TGTGCCAGCAGCCCGGACTTTCAGCACTACAATGAGCAGTTCTTC; CDR3aa: CASSPDFQHYNEQFF
v_gene: TRBV3-1/TRBV3-2; abundance: once; j_gene: TRBJ2-2; d_gene: NA; CDR3nt: TGTGCCAGCAGCCAAGCGGACACCGGGGAGCTGTTTTTT; CDR3aa: CASSQADTGELFF
v_gene: TRBV6-6; abundance: NA; j_gene: TRBJ2-7; d_gene: TRBD2; CDR3nt: TGTGCCAGCAGATCTAGCGGTCCCTACGAGCAGTACTTC; CDR3aa: CASRSSGPYEQYF
v_gene: TRBV30; abundance: NA; j_gene: TRBJ1-4; d_gene: TRBD1; CDR3nt: TGTGCCTGGACCCTCTCCGGGACAGGGACTGAAAAACTGTTTTTT; CDR3aa: CAWTLSGTGTEKLFF
v_gene: TRBV5-6; abundance: NA; j_gene: TRBJ2-1; d_gene: TRBD1; CDR3nt: TGTGCCAGCAGCTTGCTGACAGGGGGAGGCAATGAGCAGTTCTTC; CDR3aa: CASSLLTGGGNEQFF
v_gene: TRBV11-2; abundance: NA; j_gene: TRBJ2-7; d_gene: TRBD2; CDR3nt: TGTGCCAGCAGCCCAGCGGGCGGGGGGGTGTACGAGCAGTACTTC; CDR3aa: CASSPAGGGVYEQYF